Following are 22 T cell receptor beta chains from one sample sequenced in a study of immune evolution from preneoplasia to lung adenocarcinoma. The repertoire was sequenced with immunoSEQ multiplex PCR; TCRdb's copy has only in-frame clones and lacks some. The table includes 5,000 or so clones, more than 60% detected once. The material sequenced was FFPE minimally invasive lung adenocarcinoma tissue. The receptors here all came from a person aged 55-80 years with lung adenocarcinoma.

This clone is labeled as medium-sized. The sample has other DNA sequences that encode this CDR3 too. The DNA for the CDR3 is TGTGCCAGCAGCTCAGGGACTAGCGGATACAATGAGCAGTTCTTC. Protein product: CASSSGTSGYNEQFF. The V gene is TRBV7-9, the J gene TRBJ2-1; 11 bases map to TRBD2. The CDR3 sequence is 15 residues long. CDR1 and CDR2 (germline): SEHNR, FQNEAQ (reference sequence). V dropped 4 bases and J dropped 4; count of bases not matched to a gene: 3.

The chain couples TRBV19 to TRBJ2-7; D may correspond to TRBD1 or TRBD2 (5 bases each). The CDR3 length is 15 residues. Germline CDR1 reads LNHDA; CDR2 reads SQIVND (reference sequence). The V end was cut by 6 bases, the J end by 7 bases, with 22 bases between. The CDR3 DNA reads TGTGCCAGTAGGGGGACGGGGTCCAAGGCTTTGGAGCAGTACTTC. This codes for CASRGTGSKALEQYF.

This chain connects TRBV30 to TRBJ2-7, with 7 bases identical to TRBD2. Per the germline V gene, CDR1 is GTSNPN and CDR2 is SVGIG (reference sequence). V lost 0 bases and J lost 9; bases outside the gene matches: 8. The CDR3 spans 13 residues. The CDR3 spells CAWSVGLDDGQYF. As DNA, the CDR3 is TGTGCCTGGAGTGTAGGACTAGACGACGGGCAGTACTTC.

This chain connects TRBV27 to TRBJ2-1; D may match TRBD1 or TRBD2 (5 bases each). Germline V gives CDR1 MNHEY, CDR2 SMNVEV (reference sequence). The CDR3 sequence is 14 residues long. Deletions cut 5 bases from V and 0 bases from J, with 8 bases between. Here the CDR3 reads CASSSGGSYNEQFF. The CDR3 nucleotides are TGTGCCAGCAGTAGTGGGGGCTCCTACAATGAGCAGTTCTTC.

This rearrangement joins TRBV6-6 to TRBJ2-1; D possibly uses TRBD1 or TRBD2 (6 bases each). V was shortened by 10 bases and J by 9 bases, with 16 bases between the two germline ends. The CDR3 totals 12 residues. From germline, CDR1 is MNHNY and CDR2 SVGAGI (reference sequence). The CDR3 region has the DNA TGTGCCACCGCGGGGCCGACAGGTGAGCAGTTCTTC. Translation: CATAGPTGEQFF.

The gene calls are TRBV30 and TRBJ1-3, with 10 bases lining up with TRBD1. The CDR3 length is 15 residues. After removal of 1 base from V and 3 bases from J, the junction contained 3 bases not matched to a gene. Germline V CDR1 and CDR2: GTSNPN, SVGIG (reference sequence). CDR3 sequence (DNA): TGTGCCTGGAGTGGGACAGGGGGTGGTGGAAACACCATATATTTT. Protein sequence: CAWSGTGGGGNTIYF.

The rearrangement joins TRBV19 to TRBJ1-2; D gene unclear. This CDR3 has 14 amino acids. Germline values: CDR1 LNHDA, CDR2 SQIVND (reference sequence). Trimming removed 3 bases at V and 0 bases at J, with 8 bases between. CDR3 sequence: CASSMGLTNYGYTF. The CDR3 DNA sequence: TGTGCCAGTAGTATGGGCTTGACTAACTATGGCTACACCTTC.

This clone was counted between two and nine times. The junction departs from germline at one end; a sequencing error may be responsible. J is TRBJ2-4 and V is TRBV19; 11 bases are a match to TRBD1. The CDR3 spans 12 residues. CDR1 is LNHDA, CDR2 SQIVND, per germline (reference sequence). In DNA form, the CDR3 reads TGTGCCAGTAGTCCGAGGACAGGGGGCATGCACTTC. Translating gives CASSPRTGGMHF.

V gene TRBV5-4 combines with J gene TRBJ2-5; D is undetermined. The J call may be mistaken, given a closer DNA end match to TRBJ2-7. Germline-derived CDR1 and CDR2 are SGHNT and YYREEE (reference sequence). The CDR3 extends over 13 amino acids. The CDR3: CASSLDESYEQYF. Written as DNA, the CDR3 is TGTGCCAGCAGCTTGGACGAATCCTACGAGCAGTACTTC.

The rearrangement uses TRBV4-2 and TRBJ2-1, with D unresolved. Germline V CDR1 and CDR2: LGHNA, YNFKEQ. Between the trimmed V and J ends, which lost 2 bases and 3 bases, there was a span of 11 bases. This CDR3 comprises 15 residues. This CDR3 reads CASSQPVLNYNEQFF. In DNA form, the CDR3 reads TGTGCCAGCAGCCAACCCGTCCTTAACTACAATGAGCAGTTCTTC.

This clone was found once. The gene calls are TRBV9 and TRBJ2-1; the match to TRBD2 covers 16 bases. Germline lookup yields CDR1 SGDLS and CDR2 YYNGEE. V gave up 4 bases and J gave up 3 bases; unmatched junction bases: 4. The CDR3 spans 17 residues. The CDR3 nucleotides read TGTGCCAGCAGCACGGGACTAGCGGGAGGGGTCTACAATGAGCAGTTCTTC. This encodes CASSTGLAGGVYNEQFF.

The chain joins TRBV9 to TRBJ2-3; no clear D. With 0 bases removed from V and 5 bases from J, the gap between germline ends came to 4 bases. The CDR3 loop spans 12 amino acids. From germline, CDR1 is SGDLS and CDR2 YYNGEE. DNA for the CDR3: TGTGCCAGCAGCGTAGCGGAAGATACGCAGTATTTT. As protein: CASSVAEDTQYF.

V usage is TRBV4-2 and J usage is TRBJ2-5, with D possibly TRBD2 on 8 matching bases. Between the trimmed V and J ends, which lost 1 base and 5 bases, there was a span of 32 bases. This CDR3 has 21 amino acids. CDR1 LGHNA and CDR2 YNFKEQ come from the germline V gene. As DNA, the CDR3 is TGTGCCAGCAGCCAAGTTTTTATCGGGAGGGCGAATAGGGGGCTAGAGGAGACCCAGTACTTC. It encodes CASSQVFIGRANRGLEETQYF.

The rearrangement links TRBV2 to TRBJ2-7; the D gene could be TRBD1 or TRBD2 (5 bases each). The V end lost 6 bases, the J end lost 5 bases, and 17 bases lay between the germline ends. The CDR3 contains 14 residues. The germline V gene has CDR1 SNHLY and CDR2 FYNNEI. CDR3 protein: CASRADTGIHEQYF. Here the CDR3 DNA reads TGTGCCAGCAGGGCGGACACCGGGATCCACGAGCAGTACTTC.

The chain is built from TRBV18 and TRBJ2-3; D call uncertain. The CDR3 is 12 residues long. Per the germline V gene, CDR1 is KGHSH and CDR2 is LQKENI. Trimming took off 6 bases at V and 2 bases at J, with 6 bases between the two ends. The CDR3 nucleotides read TGTGCCAGCTCCCCTTCCACAGATACGCAGTATTTT. It yields the protein CASSPSTDTQYF.

The CDR3 reads CSVENSVNTEAFF. CDR3 DNA: TGCAGCGTTGAAAATTCGGTGAACACTGAAGCTTTCTTT. V is TRBV29-1 and J is TRBJ1-1, with D unresolved. Trimming removed 2 bases at V and 0 bases at J, with 7 bases between. CDR1 and CDR2 (germline): SQVTM, ANQGSEA. The CDR3 totals 13 residues.

The genes are TRBV18 and TRBJ1-2; D might be TRBD1 (5 bases). Germline loops: CDR1 KGHSH, CDR2 LQKENI. The CDR3 runs 15 residues. V was pared by 6 bases and J by 0 bases, with 14 bases between. CDR3 sequence: CASSLQGKPNYGYTF. CDR3 sequence (DNA): TGTGCCAGCTCGCTCCAGGGAAAACCTAACTATGGCTACACCTTC.

This sequence joins TRBV5-6 and TRBJ2-1, with 7 bases identical to TRBD2. V was clipped by 0 bases and J by 9 bases; unmatched bases: 15. This CDR3 has 17 amino acids. The germline V gene encodes CDR1 SGHDT and CDR2 YYEEEE. The CDR3 nucleotides read TGTGCCAGCAGCTTGGGAGGGCAGTCTGGCGGGAGTTCTGAGCAGTTCTTC. Translating it yields CASSLGGQSGGSSEQFF.

The rearrangement uses TRBV6-6 and TRBJ2-5; D may be TRBD2 (6 bases). The CDR3 loop spans 12 amino acids. V lost 2 bases and J lost 12, with 13 bases in between. Germline CDR1 is MNHNY and CDR2 is SVGAGI (reference sequence). The CDR3 here is CASSYGGTAEYF. For the CDR3, the DNA is TGTGCCAGCAGTTACGGAGGGACCGCCGAGTACTTC.

J is TRBJ2-2 and V is TRBV14, with D tentatively TRBD1 or TRBD2 (5 bases each). CDR3 length: 16 amino acids. In germline, CDR1 is SGHDN, CDR2 FVKESK. V lost 1 base and J lost 5, with 14 bases in between. The CDR3 sequence: CASSQVGTLVTGELFF. The CDR3, as DNA: TGTGCCAGCAGCCAAGTCGGGACCTTGGTTACCGGGGAGCTGTTTTTT.

The rearrangement uses TRBV11-2 and TRBJ2-1; D is perhaps TRBD2 (6 bases). The CDR3 runs 15 residues. CDR1 is SGHAT and CDR2 is FQNNGV in the germline V gene. The V end was cut by 5 bases, the J end by 8 bases, with 19 bases between. CDR3 amino acids: CASSTMTGVVDEQFF. CDR3 in DNA: TGTGCCAGCAGCACCATGACGGGGGTGGTCGATGAGCAGTTCTTC.

This clone was seen more than once but under ten times. At the DNA level, this CDR3 is encoded by other sequences in the same sample as well. The V call is TRBV21-1, the J call TRBJ2-7; the table assigns TRBD1, which was not confirmed against the DNA. TRBV21-1 is termed a pseudogene. This CDR3 is built from 17 residues. The CDR3 DNA is TGTGCCAGCAGCAAAGGGAAACAGCGCCTCGCGAGGGGGGAGCAGTACTTC. Amino acids: CASSKGKQRLARGEQYF.